The 24 T cell receptor beta chains presented below share a single source sample, sequenced in a study of T-cell reconstitution after alpha-beta-depleted transplantation in children. Unique molecular identifiers were incorporated when the TCRbeta library was constructed. Via MiXCR, TCRdb re-called the PCR reads, giving one row per CDR3 protein. The top ten clones hold over 0.95% of a sample with 640,000 or so distinct CDR3 sequences, roughly 17% of them seen once. Material: PBMCs from the stem cell graft donor, obtained from the stem cell graft. Receptors were obtained from a human donor who donated a stem cell graft to a child with acute myeloid leukemia.

The chain links TRBV6-5 to TRBJ1-5, with 8 bases identical to TRBD1. Trimming took 2 bases from V and 6 from J; bases not matched to a gene: 6. Germline V CDR1 and CDR2: MNHEY, SVGAGI. The CDR3 loop spans 15 amino acids. CDR3 nucleotides: TGTGCCAGCAGTTACGGCAGGGGGCTCAGTCAGCCCCAGCATTTT. It specifies CASSYGRGLSQPQHF.

This clonotype was recorded at least ten times. This chain connects TRBV20-1 to TRBJ2-2; TRBD2 is a possible D gene (5 bases). Trimming stripped 3 bases from V and 3 bases from J, with 5 bases between. The CDR3 loop spans 12 amino acids. The germline V gene has CDR1 DFQATT and CDR2 SNEGSKA (reference sequence). CDR3: CSASGDTGELFF. DNA for the CDR3: TGCAGTGCTAGCGGGGACACCGGGGAGCTGTTTTTT.

This clonotype was counted only a few times. The V call is TRBV13, the J call TRBJ1-1, with D possibly matching TRBD1 (5 bases). This CDR3 has 14 amino acids. Germline V lookup: CDR1 PRHDT, CDR2 FYEKMQ (reference sequence). V was trimmed by 5 bases and J by 4 bases, leaving 14 bases between them. The CDR3 sequence: CASSVDMASTEAFF. CDR3 DNA sequence: TGTGCCAGCAGCGTGGACATGGCGAGCACTGAAGCTTTCTTT.

The chain couples TRBV27 to TRBJ2-1; D call uncertain. V was pared by 8 bases and J by 0 bases, with 11 bases between. This CDR3 comprises 14 residues. CDR1 and CDR2 (germline): MNHEY, SMNVEV (reference sequence). The CDR3 here is CASLDVSSYNEQFF. The CDR3 bases are TGTGCCAGCCTGGACGTAAGCTCCTACAATGAGCAGTTCTTC.

The J gene is TRBJ2-7, the V gene TRBV7-2; 8 bases agree with TRBD1. The length of the CDR3 is 16 residues. V lost 2 bases and J lost 3; bases outside the gene matches: 9. The germline gives CDR1 SGHTA, CDR2 FQGNSA. CDR3 region: CASSLTLGQADYEQYF. The DNA for the CDR3 is TGTGCCAGCAGCTTAACCCTGGGACAGGCGGACTACGAGCAGTACTTC. Looking up the rest from reference TRBV7-2 and TRBJ2-7 gives the full variable domain: GAGVSQSPSNKVTEKGKDVELRCDPISGHTALYWYRQSLGQGLEFLIYFQGNSAPDKSGLPSDRFSAERTGGSVSTLTIQRTQQEDSAVYLCASSLTLGQADYEQYFGPGTRLTVT.

This clonotype occurred many times. This chain joins TRBV20-1 and TRBJ2-5; 9 positions agree with TRBD1. Germline assignment: CDR1 DFQATT and CDR2 SNEGSKA (reference sequence). V trimming: 2 bases; J trimming: 10 bases; junction bases outside the gene matches: 5. This CDR3 spans 12 amino acids. CDR3 coding DNA: TGCAGTGCTAGACGACAGGGGGATAGCCAGTACTTC. This sequence encodes CSARRQGDSQYF.

This clonotype was found many times. The V and J genes are TRBV20-1 and TRBJ2-4; 9 bases match TRBD2. Germline CDR1 is DFQATT and CDR2 is SNEGSKA (reference sequence). This CDR3 region has 17 residues. With 6 bases clipped from V and 1 base from J, the junction kept 13 bases outside the gene matches. The DNA of the CDR3 is TGCAGTGCGGGTCTAGCGGGGATTGTTTGGGCCAAAAACATTCAGTACTTC. Its translation is CSAGLAGIVWAKNIQYF.

In DNA, the CDR3 is TGTGCCAGCAGCCGAACACCAAAACGACTAGCATCAAGCACCTCCTACGAGCAGTACTTC. It yields the protein CASSRTPKRLASSTSYEQYF. The chain recombines TRBV11-2 with TRBJ2-7, with 7 bases lining up with TRBD2. Germline V CDR1 and CDR2: SGHAT, FQNNGV. Unmatched junction bases numbered 22, after V lost 5 bases and J lost 0 bases. The CDR3 loop spans 20 amino acids.

This clonotype was counted ten times or more. V usage is TRBV10-3 and J usage is TRBJ2-7; 10 bases are shared with TRBD1. Germline-derived CDR1 and CDR2 are ENHRY and SYGVKD. This CDR3 region has 15 residues. V was clipped by 6 bases and J by 4 bases; unmatched bases: 9. In DNA, the CDR3 is TGTGCCATCAGCGAAATGACAGGGGGCAGATACGAGCAGTACTTC. Translation gives CAISEMTGGRYEQYF.

This clonotype was detected a few times. The chain carries TRBV9 and TRBJ1-2; 7 bases line up with TRBD1. This CDR3 region has 13 residues. Germline CDR1 and CDR2: SGDLS and YYNGEE. The V gene end was trimmed by 0 bases and the J gene end by 6 bases; junction bases not matched to a gene: 2. The CDR3 DNA reads TGTGCCAGCAGCGTAGGAGACAGGGATGGCTACACCTTC. Protein product: CASSVGDRDGYTF. The full variable domain, in which reference TRBV9 and TRBJ1-2 provide the parts outside the CDR3, is DSGVTQTPKHLITATGQRVTLRCSPRSGDLSVYWYQQSLDQGLQFLIQYYNGEERAKGNILERFSAQQFPDLHSELNLSSLELGDSALYFCASSVGDRDGYTFGSGTRLTVV.

This chain links TRBV4-2 with TRBJ2-3; 7 bases fit TRBD1. Germline assignment: CDR1 LGHNA and CDR2 YNFKEQ. V was pared by 4 bases and J by 3 bases, with 7 bases of the junction left unmatched. The CDR3 runs 15 residues. The CDR3: CASSLERGLTDTQYF. CDR3 sequence (DNA): TGTGCCAGCAGCCTCGAAAGGGGGCTGACAGATACGCAGTATTTT.

In this sample, this clonotype turned up many times. This rearrangement joins TRBV10-3 to TRBJ2-5; D not certain. Germline lookup yields CDR1 ENHRY and CDR2 SYGVKD. This CDR3 region has 13 residues. Trimming stripped 0 bases from V and 3 bases from J, with 5 bases between. The CDR3 DNA follows: TGTGCCATCAGTGAGTCGGGCAAAGAGACCCAGTACTTC. Residues: CAISESGKETQYF.

This clonotype was counted at least ten times. This chain uses TRBV20-1 with TRBJ1-5, with 7 nucleotides matching TRBD1. The CDR3 covers 13 residues. The germline CDR1 and CDR2 sequences are DFQATT and SNEGSKA (reference sequence). Trimming cost V 8 bases and J 4 bases; bases outside gene matches: 8. This CDR3 reads CSFATGRNQPQHF. CDR3 nucleotides: TGCAGTTTCGCGACAGGGAGAAATCAGCCCCAGCATTTT.

This rearrangement joins TRBV12-3 or TRBV12-4 to TRBJ1-1; D gene unclear. Trimming took 8 bases from V and 3 from J, leaving 19 bases between them. CDR3 length equals 15 residues. The CDR3 nucleotides are TGTGCCAGCGCACCCTCAGCCCCCACTTACACTGAAGCTTTCTTT. Residues: CASAPSAPTYTEAFF.

This clonotype was seen ten or more times. The genes are TRBV12-3 or TRBV12-4 and TRBJ2-1; no definite D call. The CDR3 is 12 residues long. V lost 6 bases, J lost 6 bases, and 9 bases lay in between. CDR3 bases: TGTGCCAGCAGCTTCGATTCCAATGAGCAGTTCTTC. It is translated as CASSFDSNEQFF.

The chain joins TRBV12-3 or TRBV12-4 to TRBJ1-1; a possible D gene is TRBD1 (5 bases). V was trimmed by 7 bases and J by 1 base, leaving 16 bases between them. The CDR3 covers 15 residues. The CDR3 is CASTLLGARNTEAFF. In DNA form, the CDR3 reads TGTGCCAGCACACTTTTAGGGGCTCGGAACACTGAAGCTTTCTTT.

The V call is TRBV29-1, the J call TRBJ1-2, with D perhaps TRBD1 (5 bases). Looked up from germline, CDR1 is SQVTM and CDR2 is ANQGSEA. There are 12 residues in the CDR3. V gave up 6 bases and J gave up 6 bases, with 14 bases separating them. This chain's CDR3 is CSVPGGTNGYTF. CDR3 coding DNA: TGCAGCGTCCCCGGGGGAACGAATGGCTACACCTTC.

A few counts support this clonotype. This CDR3 is CASSAKPGTFSTDTQYF. CDR3 coding DNA: TGTGCCAGCAGCGCCAAACCTGGCACCTTTAGCACAGATACGCAGTATTTT. The chain combines TRBV7-6 with TRBJ2-3; no firm D call. The CDR3 has 17 residues. V gave up 5 bases and J gave up 0 bases, with 18 bases separating them. CDR1 and CDR2 (germline): SGHVS, FNYEAQ.

The table lists this clonotype with many counts. The V and J genes are TRBV7-2 and TRBJ2-7; 7 bases map to TRBD2. Per the germline V gene, CDR1 is SGHTA and CDR2 is FQGNSA. The CDR3 has 13 amino acids. With V trimmed by 3 bases and J by 6 bases, 5 bases remained unmatched. CDR3: CASSFRLAAEQYF. The CDR3 nucleotides read TGTGCCAGCAGCTTTCGACTAGCTGCCGAGCAGTACTTC.

This clonotype was picked up a small number of times. This sequence joins TRBV5-6 and TRBJ2-7; TRBD2 agrees at 7 bases. The germline V gene encodes CDR1 SGHDT and CDR2 YYEEEE. Germline trimming cut 0 bases from V and 4 bases from J; bases unmatched to any gene: 10. The length of the CDR3 is 16 residues. The CDR3 reads CASSLDRGDPLYEQYV. The DNA of the CDR3 is TGTGCCAGCAGCTTGGATCGGGGGGACCCCCTTTACGAGCAGTACGTC.

This clonotype was picked up a small number of times. This chain joins TRBV12-3 or TRBV12-4 and TRBJ2-1, with D possibly TRBD1 on 5 matching bases. Trimming removed 4 bases at V and 7 bases at J, with 20 bases between. This CDR3 has 16 amino acids. The CDR3 reads CASSSTASQRRNEQFF. The CDR3 DNA sequence: TGTGCCAGCAGTTCGACAGCCTCCCAGAGAAGAAATGAGCAGTTCTTC.

There are a few counts of this clonotype. This rearrangement joins TRBV7-2 to TRBJ2-3; 9 bases are a match to TRBD2. The CDR3 runs to 16 residues. V shed 5 bases and J 1 base; nucleotides not matched to a gene: 7. CDR1 SGHTA and CDR2 FQGNSA come from the germline V gene. The CDR3, as DNA: TGTGCCAGCAGCACCGGAGTAGCGGGGGGCACAGATACGCAGTATTTT. It encodes CASSTGVAGGTDTQYF.

This clonotype was detected a few times. The V call is TRBV6-2 or TRBV6-3, the J call TRBJ2-4; D possibly corresponds to TRBD2 (6 bases). V dropped 7 bases and J dropped 3 bases, with 13 bases sitting between them. The CDR3 totals 14 residues. Germline V gene sequence: CDR1 MNHEY, CDR2 SVGEGT. The CDR3, as DNA: TGTGCCAGCACCAATGGGGGGAGCAAAAACATTCAGTACTTC. It translates to CASTNGGSKNIQYF.

The V gene is TRBV28, the J gene TRBJ1-1; tentative D call: TRBD1 (5 bases). The CDR3 spans 13 residues. Trimming removed 6 bases from V and 0 bases from J, with 8 bases in between. Germline CDR1 and CDR2: MDHEN and SYDVKM. The CDR3 DNA sequence: TGTGCCAGCAGGGGACGGATGAACACTGAAGCTTTCTTT. As protein: CASRGRMNTEAFF.